This T cell receptor beta chain was recorded in a study of early T cells in non-severe SARS-CoV-2 infection. This clonotype came up a few times. One entry per CDR3 protein results from TCRdb running MiXCR on the 5' RACE reads. The sample yields about 87,000 distinct CDR3 sequences, approximately 14% seen once. Looked up from germline, CDR1 is SGHTA and CDR2 is FQGTGA. Trimming removed 2 bases from V and 1 base from J, with 11 bases in between. The CDR3 spans 16 residues. The clonotype originates from an adult who was a healthcare worker with PCR-confirmed SARS-CoV-2 infection or an uninfected control (not recorded which). V gene TRBV7-3 combines with J gene TRBJ2-2; possibly TRBD1 for D (6 bases). Source material: whole blood. The CDR3 coding sequence is TGTGCCAGCAGCTTACAATGGGGACAGAACACCGGGGAGCTGTTTTTT. Its translation is CASSLQWGQNTGELFF.